These T cell receptor beta chains were read from a single sample in a study of OX40 agonist ivuxolimab in advanced cancers. Profiling relied on immunoSEQ multiplex PCR, and the TCRdb table lists in-frame clones only, not all of them. The table shows about 50,000 clones, with roughly four fifths occurring only once. Sample: CD4+ or CD8+ T cells sorted from blood, taken in a trial of the OX40 agonist ivuxolimab. These receptors were obtained from an adult with an advanced solid tumor such as melanoma, head and neck, liver or kidney cancer. The CDR3 runs from the conserved cysteine through the conserved F or W. Fields, in order: V gene, clone size, J gene, CDR3 protein. The listing skips clone size in some rows; elsewhere it reads once, few, many or a size class.

v_gene: TRBV6-5; abundance: once; j_gene: TRBJ1-1; CDR3aa: CASTTKGRPNTEAFF
v_gene: TRBV5-4; abundance: .; j_gene: TRBJ2-1; CDR3aa: CASSVQGNSYNEQFF
v_gene: TRBV5-1; abundance: .; j_gene: TRBJ2-7; CDR3aa: CASSLTSGSVYEQYF
v_gene: TRBV5-1; abundance: .; j_gene: TRBJ2-1; CDR3aa: CASSSLAGVDNEQFF
v_gene: TRBV6-5; abundance: .; j_gene: TRBJ1-2; CDR3aa: CASSFNPGRFYGYTF
v_gene: TRBV9; abundance: medium-sized; j_gene: TRBJ1-6; CDR3aa: CASSVEPDHISPLHF
v_gene: TRBV4-1; abundance: .; j_gene: TRBJ1-2; CDR3aa: CASSQDRQGAQDYGYTF
v_gene: TRBV6-1; abundance: .; j_gene: TRBJ2-7; CDR3aa: CASSERGGLTEQYF
v_gene: TRBV27; abundance: .; j_gene: TRBJ2-1; CDR3aa: CASSLPGGLASNEQFF
v_gene: TRBV6-5; abundance: few; j_gene: TRBJ1-6; CDR3aa: CASIHLGGSPLHF
v_gene: TRBV7-3; abundance: .; j_gene: TRBJ2-1; CDR3aa: CASSPRGIAYNEQFF
v_gene: TRBV6-6; abundance: .; j_gene: TRBJ1-4; CDR3aa: CASSYSVRLNEKLFF
v_gene: TRBV5-1; abundance: .; j_gene: TRBJ1-2; CDR3aa: CASSLVGTGAVGYTF
v_gene: TRBV18; abundance: .; j_gene: TRBJ1-1; CDR3aa: CASSPGQVNTEAFF
v_gene: TRBV19; abundance: .; j_gene: TRBJ2-5; CDR3aa: CASSIRGPQETQYF
v_gene: TRBV19; abundance: .; j_gene: TRBJ1-1; CDR3aa: CASSIVGGSEAFF
v_gene: TRBV28; abundance: .; j_gene: TRBJ2-1; CDR3aa: CASSVSLVRDNEQFF
v_gene: TRBV6-6; abundance: few; j_gene: TRBJ1-2; CDR3aa: CASSYFGQDYGYTF
v_gene: TRBV7-6; abundance: .; j_gene: TRBJ2-5; CDR3aa: CASSLAGGPSETQYF
v_gene: TRBV6-9; abundance: .; j_gene: TRBJ1-3; CDR3aa: CASSYSLGGEGTIYF
v_gene: TRBV18; abundance: .; j_gene: TRBJ2-1; CDR3aa: CASSPRGQGAYNEQFF
v_gene: TRBV7-2; abundance: .; j_gene: TRBJ2-5; CDR3aa: CATLRRREETQYF
v_gene: TRBV5-1; abundance: .; j_gene: TRBJ2-7; CDR3aa: CASSRRPSRGGSSYEQYF
v_gene: TRBV7-9; abundance: few; j_gene: TRBJ1-2; CDR3aa: CASSLLLLEGYTF
v_gene: TRBV7-3; abundance: .; j_gene: TRBJ2-1; CDR3aa: CASSPNGGGRNEQFF
v_gene: TRBV7-3; abundance: .; j_gene: TRBJ2-1; CDR3aa: CASSQRNGGLYNEQFF
v_gene: TRBV9; abundance: .; j_gene: TRBJ1-5; CDR3aa: CASSVGALERNQPQHF
v_gene: TRBV5-1; abundance: medium-sized; j_gene: TRBJ1-2; CDR3aa: CASSHTTGGGNYGYTF
v_gene: TRBV5-3; abundance: .; j_gene: TRBJ2-2; CDR3aa: CARSWDNTGELFF
v_gene: TRBV14; abundance: .; j_gene: TRBJ2-2; CDR3aa: CASSHRWGSGRGTGELFF
v_gene: TRBV28; abundance: .; j_gene: TRBJ2-3; CDR3aa: CASSLAGAGTDTQYF
v_gene: TRBV7-9; abundance: .; j_gene: TRBJ1-1; CDR3aa: CASSQDTQGEAFF